This T cell receptor beta chain comes out of a study of shared clonotypes between healthy human individuals. TCRdb's table, derived via immunoSEQ multiplex PCR, lists solely in-frame clones and lacks some. The table records about 2.4 million clones, 90% to 95% of them present only once. Donors included only healthy HIV-negative adults lacking recent acute infections or vaccinations. This CDR3 is built from 13 residues. Germline values: CDR1 GTSNPN, CDR2 SVGIG (reference sequence). V lost 2 bases, J lost 10 bases, and 12 bases lay in between. This chain joins TRBV30 and TRBJ1-6; D is unresolved. This TCR was recovered from a man younger than 35 in good health. The sample consisted of naive CD4+ T cells sorted from blood. Subset noted: CD45RA+ positively selected. The CDR3 is CAWSPEVESPLHF. The DNA for the CDR3 is TGTGCCTGGAGTCCAGAGGTAGAATCACCCCTCCACTTT.